This T cell receptor beta chain is from a study of a mutant IDH1 vaccine in newly diagnosed glioma. Study-level information: Vaccination started 4-6 weeks after radiotherapy alone, or with temozolomide cycles. Treated patients, averaging 40.4 years, were roughly 60% male and around 38% female. The earlier regimen, radiotherapy, temozolomide, or both, was most often both.

Time point of the sample: week 23, last vaccination. All doses held 300 ug of mutant IDH1 20-mer peptide, with topical imiquimod. V gave up 5 bases and J gave up 4 bases, with 6 bases separating them. Germline V gene data show CDR1 as MNHEY and CDR2 as SVGAGI. This CDR3 spans 13 amino acids. Repertoires were generated with immunoSEQ multiplex PCR, while TCRdb's copy carries only in-frame clones and drops some. The repertoire holds 55,000 or so clones, with about 80% as singletons. With respect to this clone: Its antigen remains unknown.

The chain links TRBV6-5 to TRBJ1-6; unclear D gene. The TCR was taken from a man aged 35 to 55 with glioma. The material sequenced was PBMCs, taken from a glioma patient whose treatment included an IDH1 peptide vaccine. CDR3 coding DNA: TGTGCCAGCAGTGGACCGTATAATTCACCCCTCCACTTT. As protein: CASSGPYNSPLHF.